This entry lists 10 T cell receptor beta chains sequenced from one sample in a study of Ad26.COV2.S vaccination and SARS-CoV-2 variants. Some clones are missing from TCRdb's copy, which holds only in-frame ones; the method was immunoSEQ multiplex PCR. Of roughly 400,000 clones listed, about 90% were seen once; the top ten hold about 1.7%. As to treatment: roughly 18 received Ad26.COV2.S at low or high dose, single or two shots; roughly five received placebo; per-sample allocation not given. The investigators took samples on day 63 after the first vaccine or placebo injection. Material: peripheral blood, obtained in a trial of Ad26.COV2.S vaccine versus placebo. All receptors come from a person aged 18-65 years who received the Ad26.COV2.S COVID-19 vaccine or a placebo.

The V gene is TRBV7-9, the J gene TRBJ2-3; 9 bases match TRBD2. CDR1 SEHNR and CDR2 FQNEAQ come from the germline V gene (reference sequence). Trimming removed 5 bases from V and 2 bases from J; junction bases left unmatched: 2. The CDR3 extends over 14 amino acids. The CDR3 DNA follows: TGTGCCAGCAGCAGCGGGGGGTCCACAGATACGCAGTATTTT. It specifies CASSSGGSTDTQYF.

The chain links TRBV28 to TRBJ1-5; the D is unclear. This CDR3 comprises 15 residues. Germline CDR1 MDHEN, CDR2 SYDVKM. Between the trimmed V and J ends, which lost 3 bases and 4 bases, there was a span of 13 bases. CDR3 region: CASSFGSRPNQPQHF. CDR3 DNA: TGTGCCAGCAGTTTCGGGTCAAGGCCAAATCAGCCCCAGCATTTT.

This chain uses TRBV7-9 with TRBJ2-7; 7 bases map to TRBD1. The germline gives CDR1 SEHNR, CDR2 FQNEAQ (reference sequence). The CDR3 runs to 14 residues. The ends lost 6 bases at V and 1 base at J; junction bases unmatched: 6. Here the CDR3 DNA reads TGTGCCAGCAGTCAGCGACAGGGTTCCTACGAGCAGTACTTC. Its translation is CASSQRQGSYEQYF.

The CDR3 region is CASSLIVGKPQHF. In DNA form, the CDR3 reads TGTGCCAGCAGTTTGATAGTAGGGAAGCCCCAGCATTTT. The chain links TRBV28 to TRBJ1-5; D not resolved. V was trimmed by 3 bases and J by 8 bases, leaving 11 bases between them. Germline V lookup: CDR1 MDHEN, CDR2 SYDVKM. This CDR3 has 13 amino acids.

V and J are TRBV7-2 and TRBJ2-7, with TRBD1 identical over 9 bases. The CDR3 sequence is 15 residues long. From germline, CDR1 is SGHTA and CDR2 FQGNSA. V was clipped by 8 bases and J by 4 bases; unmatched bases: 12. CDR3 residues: CASPNAGTGCYEQYF. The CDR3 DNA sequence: TGTGCCAGCCCAAACGCCGGGACAGGGTGTTACGAGCAGTACTTC.

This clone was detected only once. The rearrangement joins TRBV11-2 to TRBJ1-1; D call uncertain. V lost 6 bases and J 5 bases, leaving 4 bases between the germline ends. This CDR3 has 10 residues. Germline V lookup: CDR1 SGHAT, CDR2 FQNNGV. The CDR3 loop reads CASSITEAFF. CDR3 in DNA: TGTGCCAGCAGTATTACTGAAGCTTTCTTT. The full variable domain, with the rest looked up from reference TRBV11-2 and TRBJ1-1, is EAGVAQSPRYKIIEKRQSVAFWCNPISGHATLYWYQQILGQGPKLLIQFQNNGVVDDSQLPKDRFSAERLKGVDSTLKIQPAKLEDSAVYLCASSITEAFFGQGTRLTVV.

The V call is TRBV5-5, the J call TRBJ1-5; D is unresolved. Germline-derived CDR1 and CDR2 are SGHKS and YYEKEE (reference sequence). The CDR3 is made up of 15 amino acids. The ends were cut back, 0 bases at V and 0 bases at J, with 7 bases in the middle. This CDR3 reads CASSLAVNSNQPQHF. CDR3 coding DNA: TGTGCCAGCAGCTTGGCAGTTAATAGCAATCAGCCCCAGCATTTT.

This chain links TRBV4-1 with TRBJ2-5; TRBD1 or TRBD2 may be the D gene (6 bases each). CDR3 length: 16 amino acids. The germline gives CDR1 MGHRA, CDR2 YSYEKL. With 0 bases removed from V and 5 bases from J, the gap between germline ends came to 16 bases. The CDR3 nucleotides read TGCGCCAGCAGCCAAGAAGGGGGACTCCTCGGGGAGACCCAGTACTTC. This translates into CASSQEGGLLGETQYF.

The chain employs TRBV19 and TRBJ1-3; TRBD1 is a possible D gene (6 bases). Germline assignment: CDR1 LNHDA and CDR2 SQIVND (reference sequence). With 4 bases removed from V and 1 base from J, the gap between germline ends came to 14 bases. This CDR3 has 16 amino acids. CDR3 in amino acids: CASSNPNRASGNTIYF. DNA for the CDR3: TGTGCCAGTAGTAACCCGAACAGGGCTTCTGGAAACACCATATATTTT.

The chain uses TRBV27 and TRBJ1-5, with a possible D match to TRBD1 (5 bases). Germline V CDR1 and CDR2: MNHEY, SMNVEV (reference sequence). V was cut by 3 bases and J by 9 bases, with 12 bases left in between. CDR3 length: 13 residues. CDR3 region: CASSFPRVGPQHF. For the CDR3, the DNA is TGTGCCAGCAGTTTTCCCAGGGTGGGGCCCCAGCATTTT.